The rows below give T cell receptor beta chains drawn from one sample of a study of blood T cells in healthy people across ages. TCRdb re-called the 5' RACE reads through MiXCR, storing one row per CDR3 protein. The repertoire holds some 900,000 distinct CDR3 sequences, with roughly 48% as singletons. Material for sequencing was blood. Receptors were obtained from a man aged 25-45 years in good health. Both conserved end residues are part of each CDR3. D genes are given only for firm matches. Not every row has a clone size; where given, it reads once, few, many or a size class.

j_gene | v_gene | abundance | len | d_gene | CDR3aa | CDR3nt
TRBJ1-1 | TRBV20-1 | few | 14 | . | CSARGIGRGTEAFF | TGCAGTGCTAGAGGAATAGGGAGGGGCACTGAAGCTTTCTTT
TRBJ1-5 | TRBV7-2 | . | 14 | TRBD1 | CASSQGQGMQPQHF | TGTGCCAGCAGCCAAGGACAGGGGATGCAGCCCCAGCATTTT
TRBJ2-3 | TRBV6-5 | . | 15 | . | CASSPTFASTDTQYF | TGTGCCAGCAGTCCCACTTTTGCTAGCACAGATACGCAGTATTTT
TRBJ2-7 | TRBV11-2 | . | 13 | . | CASSFGVHYEQYF | TGTGCCAGCAGCTTTGGGGTTCACTACGAGCAGTACTTC
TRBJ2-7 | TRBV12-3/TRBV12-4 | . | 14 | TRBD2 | CASRPQAGVGEQYF | TGTGCCAGCAGACCTCAAGCGGGAGTAGGCGAGCAGTACTTC
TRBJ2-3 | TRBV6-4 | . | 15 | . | CASSVQRTKADTQYF | TGTGCCAGCAGTGTACAGAGGACTAAGGCAGATACGCAGTATTTT
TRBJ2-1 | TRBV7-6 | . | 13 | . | CASSGRVGYEQFF | TGTGCCAGCAGCGGTCGAGTAGGCTATGAGCAGTTCTTC
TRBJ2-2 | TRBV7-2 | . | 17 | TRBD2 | CASTRLAGAQNTGELFF | TGTGCCAGCACCAGACTAGCGGGGGCCCAGAACACCGGGGAGCTGTTTTTT
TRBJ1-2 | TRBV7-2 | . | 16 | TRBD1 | CASSLASTGTGRGYTF | TGTGCCAGCAGCTTAGCATCAACCGGGACAGGGAGAGGCTACACCTTC
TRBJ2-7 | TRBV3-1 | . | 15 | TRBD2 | CASSQVDGGAYEQYF | TGTGCCAGCAGCCAAGTCGACGGGGGGGCCTACGAGCAGTACTTC
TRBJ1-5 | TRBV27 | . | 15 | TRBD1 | CASSWTGFGNQPQHF | TGTGCCAGCAGTTGGACAGGGTTTGGCAATCAGCCCCAGCATTTT
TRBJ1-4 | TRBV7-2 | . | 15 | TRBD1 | CASSPQGAPDEKLFF | TGTGCCAGCAGCCCTCAGGGGGCGCCGGATGAAAAACTGTTTTTT
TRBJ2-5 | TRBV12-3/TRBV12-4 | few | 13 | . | CASRQTGRETQYF | TGTGCCAGCAGACAAACAGGGAGGGAGACCCAGTACTTC
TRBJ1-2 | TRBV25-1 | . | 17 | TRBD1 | CASSEYESGTGAYGYTF | TGTGCCAGCAGTGAATATGAGTCCGGGACAGGAGCATATGGCTACACCTTC
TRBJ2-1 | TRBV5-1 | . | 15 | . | CASSLAQVSNNEQFF | TGCGCCAGCAGCTTGGCACAAGTTTCGAACAATGAGCAGTTCTTC
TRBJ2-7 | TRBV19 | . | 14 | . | CASSSSSASYEQYF | TGTGCCAGTAGTAGCAGTAGCGCATCCTACGAGCAGTACTTC
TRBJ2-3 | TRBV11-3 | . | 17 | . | CASSLDSTGASTDTQYF | TGTGCCAGCAGCTTAGATTCCACGGGGGCTAGCACAGATACGCAGTATTTT
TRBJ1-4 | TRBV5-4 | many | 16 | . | CASSIGGRATNEKLFF | TGTGCCAGCAGCATCGGGGGCCGGGCAACTAATGAAAAACTGTTTTTT
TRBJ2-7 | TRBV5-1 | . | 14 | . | CASSLGASTREQYF | TGCGCCAGCAGCCTTGGGGCCTCCACCCGCGAGCAGTACTTC
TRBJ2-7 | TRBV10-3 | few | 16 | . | CAISESEGLSSYEQYF | TGTGCCATCAGTGAGTCCGAGGGGCTTAGCTCCTACGAGCAGTACTTC
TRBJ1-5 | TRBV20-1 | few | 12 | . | CSALGQDQPQHF | TGCAGTGCGTTGGGTCAAGATCAGCCCCAGCATTTT
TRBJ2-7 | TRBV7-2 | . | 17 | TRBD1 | CASSLAAVDRGIYEQYF | TGTGCCAGCAGCTTAGCGGCCGTGGACAGGGGGATTTACGAGCAGTACTTC
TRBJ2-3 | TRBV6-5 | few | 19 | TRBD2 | CASSSDSGGAVLGTDTQYF | TGTGCCAGCAGTTCGGATAGCGGGGGGGCCGTATTGGGCACAGATACGCAGTATTTT
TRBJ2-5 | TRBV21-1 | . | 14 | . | CASSKVSGQETQYF | TGTGCCAGCAGCAAAGTTTCAGGACAAGAGACCCAGTACTTC
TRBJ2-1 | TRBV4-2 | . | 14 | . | CASSQGLRGNEQFF | TGTGCCAGCAGCCAAGGTCTCAGGGGCAATGAGCAGTTCTTC